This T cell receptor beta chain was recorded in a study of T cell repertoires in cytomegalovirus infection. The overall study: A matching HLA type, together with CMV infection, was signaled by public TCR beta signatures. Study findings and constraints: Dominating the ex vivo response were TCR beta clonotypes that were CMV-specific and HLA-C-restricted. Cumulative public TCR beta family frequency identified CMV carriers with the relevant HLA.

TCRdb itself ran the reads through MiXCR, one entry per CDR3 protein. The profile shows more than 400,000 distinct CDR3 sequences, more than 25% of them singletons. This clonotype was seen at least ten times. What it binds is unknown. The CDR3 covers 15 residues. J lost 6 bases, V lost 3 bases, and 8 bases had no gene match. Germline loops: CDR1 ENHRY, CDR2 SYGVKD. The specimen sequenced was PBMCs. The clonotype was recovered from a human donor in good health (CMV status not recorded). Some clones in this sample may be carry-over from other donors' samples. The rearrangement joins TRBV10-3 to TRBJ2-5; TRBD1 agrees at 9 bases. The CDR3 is CAISDGTGSGKTQYF. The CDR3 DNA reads TGTGCCATCAGTGATGGGACAGGGAGCGGAAAGACCCAGTACTTC.